Listed below are T cell receptor beta chains from one sample, sequenced in a study of shared clonotypes between healthy human individuals. Measured with immunoSEQ multiplex PCR; TCRdb has only the in-frame clones, and not every one. This repertoire shows about 110,000 clones, 68% found once; its top ten account for around 25%. Sequencing input: memory CD8+ T cells sorted from blood. These receptors came from a woman aged 25-40 years in good health. The CDR3 runs from the conserved cysteine through the conserved F or W. A D gene is named only where the DNA matches it firmly. Clone size appears in some rows only: once, few, many, or a class for an expanded clone.

>-|TRBV6-1|TRBD1|TRBJ1-1
CASSENQGQGTEAFF
TGTGCCAGCAGTGAAAACCAGGGACAGGGCACTGAAGCTTTCTTT
>few|TRBV6-4|-|TRBJ2-2
CASSQGTGELFF
TGTGCCAGCAGCCAGGGAACCGGGGAGCTGTTTTTT
>-|TRBV28|-|TRBJ1-2
CASRTRWGLGYGYTF
TGTGCCAGCAGGACCCGATGGGGGCTAGGGTATGGCTACACCTTC
>-|TRBV7-2|-|TRBJ1-5
CASSRQADQPQHF
TGTGCCAGCAGCCGACAGGCCGATCAGCCCCAGCATTTT
>-|TRBV6-1|-|TRBJ2-1
CASSPSENNEQFF
TGTGCCAGCAGCCCTAGCGAAAACAATGAGCAGTTCTTC
>-|TRBV6-4|-|TRBJ2-1
CASSEDPSSYNEQFF
TGTGCCAGCAGTGAAGACCCGAGCTCCTACAATGAGCAGTTCTTC
>-|TRBV21-1|-|TRBJ2-7
CASSKALGSHEQYF
TGTGCCAGCAGCAAAGCGCTGGGCTCCCACGAGCAGTACTTC
>few|TRBV2|TRBD2|TRBJ2-1
CASSGRLAEISYNEQFF
TGTGCCAGCAGTGGCCGACTAGCGGAGATCTCCTACAATGAGCAGTTCTTC
>-|TRBV7-8|-|TRBJ1-4
CASSLVSRNEKLFF
TGTGCCAGCAGCTTAGTGAGCAGAAATGAAAAACTGTTTTTT
>-|TRBV27|-|TRBJ2-7
CASSAERGRSYEQYF
TGTGCCAGCAGTGCCGAGCGAGGGCGATCCTACGAGCAGTACTTC
>once|TRBV4-2|-|TRBJ2-7
CASSNRDASYEQYF
TGTGCCAGCAGCAACCGGGACGCCTCCTACGAGCAGTACTTC
>many|TRBV25-1|-|TRBJ2-7
CASSVSNEQYF
TGTGCCAGCAGTGTATCGAACGAGCAGTACTTC
>-|TRBV19|-|TRBJ1-4
CAARQATNEKLFF
TGTGCCGCCAGACAGGCAACTAATGAAAAACTGTTTTTT
>-|TRBV9|-|TRBJ2-7
CASSISGDSYEQYF
TGTGCCAGCAGCATTAGCGGCGACTCCTACGAGCAGTACTTC
>-|TRBV2|TRBD2|TRBJ2-7
CASSYPGTTLSYEQYF
TGTGCCAGCAGTTACCCCGGGACTACCCTATCCTACGAGCAGTACTTC
>many|TRBV19|TRBD1|TRBJ1-4
CASSIGETGNEKLFF
TGTGCCAGTAGTATTGGCGAGACAGGGAATGAAAAACTGTTTTTT
>-|TRBV5-5|-|TRBJ2-7
CASTSDSGVYEQYF
TGTGCCAGCACGAGTGACAGCGGAGTATACGAGCAGTACTTC
>-|TRBV4-2|TRBD1|TRBJ1-1
CASSLRQGNSEAFF
TGTGCCAGCAGCCTTAGACAGGGTAATTCTGAAGCTTTCTTT
>-|TRBV11-1|TRBD2|TRBJ2-7
CASSDLADYEQYF
TGTGCCAGCAGCGACCTAGCGGACTACGAGCAGTACTTC
>many|TRBV25-1|-|TRBJ1-1
CASSERGRLTEAFF
TGTGCCAGCAGTGAACGGGGTCGGCTCACTGAAGCTTTCTTT
>many|TRBV7-8|-|TRBJ2-7
CASSLVGLDEQYF
TGTGCCAGCAGCTTAGTTGGTTTAGACGAGCAGTACTTC
>-|TRBV4-2|-|TRBJ2-7
CASSIPGSQSYEQYF
TGTGCCAGCAGCATTCCTGGGTCGCAATCCTACGAGCAGTACTTC
>-|TRBV2|-|TRBJ2-2
CASSVGELFF
TGTGCTAGCTCAGTCGGGGAGCTGTTTTTT
>-|TRBV7-9|-|TRBJ2-2
CASSLSLTENTGELFF
TGTGCCAGCAGCTTATCCCTGACAGAGAACACCGGGGAGCTGTTTTTT
>-|TRBV21-1|-|TRBJ1-2
CASRHRPRKYGYTF
TGTGCCAGCAGGCATAGACCGAGAAAGTATGGCTACACCTTC
>-|TRBV4-1|-|TRBJ2-2
CASSQDLTGAISNTGELFF
TGCGCCAGCAGCCAAGATCTCACGGGGGCAATATCGAACACCGGGGAGCTGTTTTTT
>-|TRBV7-9|-|TRBJ1-5
CASSLEGFQPQHF
TGTGCCAGCAGCTTAGAGGGTTTCCAGCCCCAGCATTTT
>-|TRBV2|TRBD2|TRBJ2-7
CASSITRGTSILCEQYF
TGTGCCAGCAGTATAACAAGGGGGACTAGTATTCTATGCGAGCAGTACTTC
>-|TRBV6-1|TRBD2|TRBJ2-7
CASSETGLAFYEQYF
TGTGCCAGCAGTGAAACGGGACTAGCTTTCTACGAGCAGTACTTC
>few|TRBV6-5|-|TRBJ1-2
CASSKWGYGYTF
TGTGCCAGCAGTAAATGGGGCTATGGCTACACCTTC
>-|TRBV10-1|-|TRBJ2-2
CASSAVSSGELFF
TGCGCCAGCAGTGCTGTGAGCTCCGGGGAGCTGTTTTTT
>-|TRBV7-9|-|TRBJ1-1
CASSLGRAGWAHTEAFF
TGTGCCAGCAGCTTAGGGAGGGCAGGATGGGCCCACACTGAAGCTTTCTTT
>-|TRBV5-1|TRBD2|TRBJ2-2
CASSPHGLAGVGNTGELFF
TGCGCCAGCAGCCCACATGGACTAGCGGGAGTCGGGAACACCGGGGAGCTGTTTTTT
>-|TRBV4-2|TRBD1|TRBJ1-2
CASSQDIGTGYLGYTF
TGTGCCAGCAGCCAAGATATCGGGACAGGTTACTTGGGCTACACCTTC
>-|TRBV25-1|-|TRBJ1-1
CASSEGGESAEAFF
TGTGCCAGCAGTGAAGGGGGGGAGTCGGCTGAAGCTTTCTTT
>-|TRBV7-8|TRBD2|TRBJ2-7
CASSPTSGSYEQYF
TGTGCCAGCAGCCCGACTAGCGGGAGCTACGAGCAGTACTTC
>-|TRBV5-8|-|TRBJ2-7
CASSLSTASSYEQYF
TGTGCCAGCAGCTTGTCGACAGCTAGCTCCTACGAGCAGTACTTC
>-|TRBV25-1|-|TRBJ2-3
CASSETSGASDTQYF
TGTGCCAGCAGTGAAACGTCGGGGGCCTCAGATACGCAGTATTTT
>few|TRBV7-9|-|TRBJ2-7
CASRKGPTYEQYF
TGTGCCAGCAGGAAGGGGCCAACCTACGAGCAGTACTTC
>-|TRBV6-5|-|TRBJ2-2
CASSAPGKNTGELFF
TGTGCCAGCAGTGCCCCGGGGAAAAACACCGGGGAGCTGTTTTTT
>few|TRBV6-5|TRBD1|TRBJ2-7
CASNRGQDGLGQYF
TGTGCCAGCAACCGGGGACAGGATGGCCTTGGGCAGTACTTC
>few|TRBV4-1|-|TRBJ1-2
CASSQDGRALAGYTF
TGCGCCAGCAGCCAAGATGGTCGGGCATTAGCTGGCTACACCTTC
>-|TRBV2|-|TRBJ1-1
CASPGPGVTEAFF
TGTGCCAGTCCGGGCCCGGGTGTTACTGAAGCTTTCTTT
>-|TRBV5-6|-|TRBJ2-7
CASSWGQNSYEQYF
TGTGCCAGCAGCTGGGGACAAAACTCCTACGAGCAGTACTTC
>-|TRBV10-2|TRBD2|TRBJ2-7
CASSELADGEQYF
TGCGCCAGCAGTGAGCTAGCGGATGGGGAGCAGTACTTC
>-|TRBV6-5|TRBD1|TRBJ1-1
CASSLRDRGYTEAFF
TGTGCCAGCAGTCTCCGGGACAGGGGGTATACTGAAGCTTTCTTT
>-|TRBV27|TRBD2|TRBJ2-7
CASSQLGRVYEQYF
TGTGCCAGCAGTCAGCTAGGGAGGGTCTACGAGCAGTACTTC
>-|TRBV6-4|-|TRBJ2-3
CASSSGSTDTQYF
TGTGCCAGCTCAAGCGGGAGCACAGATACGCAGTATTTT
>-|TRBV28|-|TRBJ2-7
CASSLGAIQGGATYEQYF
TGTGCCAGCAGTTTAGGGGCGATCCAGGGGGGAGCAACCTACGAGCAGTACTTC
>once|TRBV19|TRBD1|TRBJ2-3
CASSISGQGLTVATQYF
TGTGCCAGTAGTATTTCGGGACAGGGATTGACCGTCGCTACGCAGTATTTT
>-|TRBV5-1|-|TRBJ1-1
CASSLDREGTEAFF
TGCGCCAGCAGCTTGGACAGGGAGGGAACTGAAGCTTTCTTT